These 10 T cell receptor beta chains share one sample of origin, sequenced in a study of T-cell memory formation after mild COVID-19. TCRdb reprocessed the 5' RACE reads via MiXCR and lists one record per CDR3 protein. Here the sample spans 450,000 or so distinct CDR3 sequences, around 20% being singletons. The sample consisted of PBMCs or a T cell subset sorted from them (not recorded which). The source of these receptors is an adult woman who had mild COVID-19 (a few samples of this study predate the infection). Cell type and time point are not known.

CDR3 residues: CASSYSGTGGGNTIYF. The CDR3 nucleotides read TGTGCCAGCAGTTACTCCGGGACAGGGGGTGGAAACACCATATATTTT. The rearrangement joins TRBV6-5 to TRBJ1-3; 11 nucleotides line up with TRBD1. Germline CDR1 and CDR2: MNHEY and SVGAGI. The V and J ends lost 0 bases and 3 bases, in that order; junction bases with no gene match: 1. The CDR3 has 16 residues.

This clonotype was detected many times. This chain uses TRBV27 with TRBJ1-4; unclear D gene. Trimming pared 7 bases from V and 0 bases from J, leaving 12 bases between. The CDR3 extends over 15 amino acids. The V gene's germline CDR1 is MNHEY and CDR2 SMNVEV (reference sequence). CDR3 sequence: CASKPLITTNEKLFF. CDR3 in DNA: TGTGCCAGCAAGCCCCTTATTACAACTAATGAAAAACTGTTTTTT.

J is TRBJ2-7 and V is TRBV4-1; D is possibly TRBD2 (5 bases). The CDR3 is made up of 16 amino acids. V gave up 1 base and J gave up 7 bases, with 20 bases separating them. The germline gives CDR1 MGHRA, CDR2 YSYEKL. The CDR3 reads CASSQGRPGSRGEQYF. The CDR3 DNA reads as TGCGCCAGCAGCCAAGGGAGACCGGGAAGTCGTGGGGAGCAGTACTTC.

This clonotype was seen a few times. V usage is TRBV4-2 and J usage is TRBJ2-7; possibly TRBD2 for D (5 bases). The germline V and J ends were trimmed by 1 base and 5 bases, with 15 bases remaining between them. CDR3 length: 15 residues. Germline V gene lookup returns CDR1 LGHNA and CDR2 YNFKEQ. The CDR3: CASSQARLATDEQYF. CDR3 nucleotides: TGTGCCAGCAGCCAAGCGCGTCTAGCCACGGACGAGCAGTACTTC.

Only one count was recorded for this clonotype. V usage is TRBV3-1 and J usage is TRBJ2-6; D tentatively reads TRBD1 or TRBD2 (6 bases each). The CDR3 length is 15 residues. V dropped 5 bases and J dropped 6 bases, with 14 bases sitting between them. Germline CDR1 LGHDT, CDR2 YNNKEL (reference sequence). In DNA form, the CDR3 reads TGTGCCAGCAGCGCCCGGGGGCGCCAGGCCAACGTCCTGACTTTC. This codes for CASSARGRQANVLTF.

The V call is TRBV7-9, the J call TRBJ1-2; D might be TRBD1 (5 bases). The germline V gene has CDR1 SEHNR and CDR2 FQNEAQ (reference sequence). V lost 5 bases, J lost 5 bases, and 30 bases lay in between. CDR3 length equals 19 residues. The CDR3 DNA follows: TGTGCCAGCAGCCGATCCCCCTCCGAGCCCCCGGGGGGGATATATGGCTACACCTTC. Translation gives CASSRSPSEPPGGIYGYTF.

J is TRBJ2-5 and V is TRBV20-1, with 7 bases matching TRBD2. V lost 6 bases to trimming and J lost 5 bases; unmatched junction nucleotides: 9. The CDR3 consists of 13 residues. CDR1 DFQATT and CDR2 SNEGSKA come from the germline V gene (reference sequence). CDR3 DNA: TGCAGTGCCCCGAAGGGAGGGAAGGAGACCCAGTACTTC. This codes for CSAPKGGKETQYF.

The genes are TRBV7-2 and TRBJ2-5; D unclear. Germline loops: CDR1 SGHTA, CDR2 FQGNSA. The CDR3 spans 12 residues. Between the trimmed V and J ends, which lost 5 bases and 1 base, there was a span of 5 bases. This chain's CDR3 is CASSRAQETQYF. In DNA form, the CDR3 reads TGTGCCAGCAGCCGGGCCCAAGAGACCCAGTACTTC.

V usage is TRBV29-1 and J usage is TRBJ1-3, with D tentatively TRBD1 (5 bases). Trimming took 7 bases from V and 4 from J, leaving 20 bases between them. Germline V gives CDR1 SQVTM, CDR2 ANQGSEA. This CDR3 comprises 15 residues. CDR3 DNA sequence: TGCAGCGCCAGGGACCGCTCCGTACTGGGAAACACCATATATTTT. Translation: CSARDRSVLGNTIYF.

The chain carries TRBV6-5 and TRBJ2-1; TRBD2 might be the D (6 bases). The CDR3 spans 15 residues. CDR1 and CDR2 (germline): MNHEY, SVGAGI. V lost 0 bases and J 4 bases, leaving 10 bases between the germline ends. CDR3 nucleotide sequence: TGTGCCAGCAGTTACTCCATGGGGGGTTACAATGAGCAGTTCTTC. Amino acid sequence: CASSYSMGGYNEQFF.